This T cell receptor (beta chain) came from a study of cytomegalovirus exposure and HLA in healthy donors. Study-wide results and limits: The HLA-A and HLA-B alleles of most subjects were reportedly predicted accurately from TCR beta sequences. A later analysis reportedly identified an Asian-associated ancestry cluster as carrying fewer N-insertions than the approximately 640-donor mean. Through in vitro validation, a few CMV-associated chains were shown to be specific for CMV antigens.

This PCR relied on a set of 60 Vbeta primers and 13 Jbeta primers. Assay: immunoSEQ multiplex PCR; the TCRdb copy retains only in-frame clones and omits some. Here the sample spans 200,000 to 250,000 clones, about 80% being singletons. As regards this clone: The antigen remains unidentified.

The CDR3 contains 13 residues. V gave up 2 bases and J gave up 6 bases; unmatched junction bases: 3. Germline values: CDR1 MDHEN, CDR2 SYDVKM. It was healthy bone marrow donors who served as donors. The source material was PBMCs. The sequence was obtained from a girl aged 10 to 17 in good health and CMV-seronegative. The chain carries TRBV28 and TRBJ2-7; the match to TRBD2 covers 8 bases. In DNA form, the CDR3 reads TGTGCCAGCAGTTTAACTAGCGGCTCCGAGCAGTACTTC. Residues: CASSLTSGSEQYF.